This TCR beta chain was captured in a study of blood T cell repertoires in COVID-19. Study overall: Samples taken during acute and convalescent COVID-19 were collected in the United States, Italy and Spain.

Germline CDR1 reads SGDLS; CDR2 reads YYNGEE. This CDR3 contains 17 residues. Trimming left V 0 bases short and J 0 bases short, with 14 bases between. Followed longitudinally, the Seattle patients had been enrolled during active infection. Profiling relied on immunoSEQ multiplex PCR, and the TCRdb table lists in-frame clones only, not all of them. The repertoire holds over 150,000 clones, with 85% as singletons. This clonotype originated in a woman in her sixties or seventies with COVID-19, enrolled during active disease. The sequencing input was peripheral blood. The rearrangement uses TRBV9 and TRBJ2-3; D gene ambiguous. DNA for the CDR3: TGTGCCAGCAGCGTAGCCGGTGACTCGCCCAGCACAGATACGCAGTATTTT. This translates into CASSVAGDSPSTDTQYF.